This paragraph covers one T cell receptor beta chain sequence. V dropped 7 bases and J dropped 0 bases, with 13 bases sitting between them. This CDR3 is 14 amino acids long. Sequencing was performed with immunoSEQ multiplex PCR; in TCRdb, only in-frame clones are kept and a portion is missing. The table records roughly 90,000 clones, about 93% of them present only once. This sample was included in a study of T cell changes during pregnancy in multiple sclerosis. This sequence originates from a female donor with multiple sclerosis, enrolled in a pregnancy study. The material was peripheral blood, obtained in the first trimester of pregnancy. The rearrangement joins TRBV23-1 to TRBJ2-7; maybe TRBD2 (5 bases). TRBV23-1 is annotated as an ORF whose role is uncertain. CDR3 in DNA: TGCGCCAGCACCCCGGACTGTTTCTCCTACGAGCAGTACTTC. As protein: CASTPDCFSYEQYF.